One sample yielded the 10 T cell receptor beta chains listed below, sequenced in a study of blood T cell repertoires in COVID-19. Using immunoSEQ multiplex PCR, the repertoire was profiled, and TCRdb retains in-frame clones only, with some absent. The sample contains some 200,000 clones, around 84% of which appear only once. The sequenced material came from peripheral blood. These receptors were obtained from a human donor in a cohort sampled during active COVID-19.

In this sample, this clone turned up a few times. CDR3: CASSRAGSGNTIYF. Here the CDR3 DNA reads TGTGCCAGCAGTAGGGCGGGCTCTGGAAACACCATATATTTT. This rearrangement joins TRBV25-1 to TRBJ1-3; D remains ambiguous. Germline CDR1 MGHDK, CDR2 SYGVNS. V lost 5 bases, J lost 0 bases, and 8 bases lay in between. The CDR3 consists of 14 residues.

This chain uses TRBV3-1 (or the pseudogene TRBV3-2) with TRBJ2-5; D is perhaps TRBD1 (6 bases). Germline loops: CDR1 LGHDT, CDR2 YNNKEL (reference sequence). V lost 0 bases to trimming and J lost 6 bases, with 11 bases between them. The length of the CDR3 is 14 residues. The CDR3, as DNA: TGTGCCAGCAGCCAAGATCGCAGGGGCCAGACCCAGTACTTC. Protein product: CASSQDRRGQTQYF.

CDR3 nucleotides: TGTGCCAGCAGTTTACCGGCTTATACAGGGAGTAATGAAAAACTGTTTTTT. It codes for CASSLPAYTGSNEKLFF. This chain links TRBV28 with TRBJ1-4, with D maybe TRBD1 (6 bases). Germline lookup yields CDR1 MDHEN and CDR2 SYDVKM. This CDR3 is 17 amino acids long. Trimming shortened V by 2 bases and J by 4 bases, and 17 bases separated the two germline ends.

In DNA, the CDR3 is TGTGCCACCAGCAGAGATAACAGGGGATACAATGAGCAGTTCTTC. It encodes CATSRDNRGYNEQFF. The genes are TRBV15 and TRBJ2-1; 7 bases match TRBD1. Germline V gives CDR1 LNHNV, CDR2 YYDKDF (reference sequence). Trimming took 0 bases from V and 4 from J; bases not matched to a gene: 3. The CDR3 spans 15 residues.

The rearrangement uses TRBV7-2 and TRBJ1-2, with a weak D call TRBD1 (5 bases). Germline V gives CDR1 SGHTA, CDR2 FQGNSA. The CDR3 consists of 15 residues. Trimming left V 5 bases short and J 3 bases short, with 16 bases between. CDR3 coding DNA: TGTGCCAGCAGCCCAACAGGCGCGCTAGACTATGGCTACACCTTC. This sequence encodes CASSPTGALDYGYTF.

In its sample, this clone was seen many times. The chain links TRBV7-9 to TRBJ2-6; D not certain. This CDR3 has 15 amino acids. Trimming shortened V by 4 bases and J by 0 bases, and 7 bases separated the two germline ends. CDR1 and CDR2 from the germline V gene are SEHNR and FQNEAQ (reference sequence). This CDR3 is CASSWSSSGANVLTF. CDR3 bases: TGTGCCAGCAGCTGGAGCTCCTCTGGGGCCAACGTCCTGACTTTC.

The rearrangement uses TRBV2 and TRBJ1-1; 9 nucleotides line up with TRBD1. The length of the CDR3 is 11 residues. Germline CDR1 and CDR2: SNHLY and FYNNEI. The CDR3 here is CADGQGTEAFF. CDR3 nucleotide sequence: TGTGCTGATGGACAGGGGACTGAAGCTTTCTTT.

This sequence joins TRBV28 and TRBJ1-4, with 12 positions matching TRBD1. From germline, CDR1 is MDHEN and CDR2 SYDVKM. The CDR3 runs 18 residues. V gave up 5 bases and J gave up 3 bases; unmatched junction bases: 10. The CDR3: CASSPPRDRGPANEKLFF. CDR3 DNA: TGTGCCAGCAGTCCCCCAAGGGACAGGGGGCCTGCTAATGAAAAACTGTTTTTT. The complete variable domain, with remaining parts taken from reference TRBV28 and TRBJ1-4, reads DVKVTQSSRYLVKRTGEKVFLECVQDMDHENMFWYRQDPGLGLRLIYFSYDVKMKEKGDIPEGYSVSREKKERFSLILESASTNQTSMYLCASSPPRDRGPANEKLFFGSGTQLSVL.

This clone was observed a handful of times. The chain employs TRBV29-1 and TRBJ2-7; TRBD1 agrees at 7 bases. Trimming took 6 bases from V and 0 from J; bases not matched to a gene: 5. The CDR3 contains 13 residues. Germline V CDR1 and CDR2: SQVTM, ANQGSEA. CDR3 sequence (DNA): TGCAGCGTGACGGGACAGAGCTCCTACGAGCAGTACTTC. Amino acid sequence: CSVTGQSSYEQYF.

The V call is TRBV10-2, the J call TRBJ1-1; no clear D gene. V was cut by 3 bases and J by 2 bases, with 10 bases left in between. The CDR3 consists of 14 residues. CDR1 is WSHSY, CDR2 SAAADI, per germline. CDR3 in DNA: TGCGCCAGCAGTGACGCGGGCATTAACACTGAAGCTTTCTTT. Translating gives CASSDAGINTEAFF.